The 2 T cell receptor beta chains reported below all come from one sample, sequenced in a study of blood T cell repertoires in COVID-19. Profiled with immunoSEQ multiplex PCR; TCRdb holds only in-frame clones, not every one. Counted here are 110,000 or so clones, approximately 80% occurring once; the ten biggest clones make up 7.9%. The material sequenced was peripheral blood. The receptor set was obtained from a woman of 80 years or more with active or convalescent COVID-19.

This clone was observed a single time. The rearrangement joins TRBV25-1 to TRBJ2-1; 9 positions agree with TRBD2. V shed 4 bases, J shed 1 base, and the junction held 2 bases outside the gene matches. The germline gives CDR1 MGHDK, CDR2 SYGVNS. This CDR3 has 15 amino acids. The chain's CDR3 is CASSGLAGSYNEQFF. The CDR3 bases are TGTGCCAGCAGTGGGCTAGCGGGATCCTACAATGAGCAGTTCTTC.

J is TRBJ1-5 and V is TRBV6-1, with 8 bases lining up with TRBD1. CDR1 and CDR2 (germline): MNHNS, SASEGT. The V segment lost 1 base and the J segment 3 bases; nucleotides outside the gene matches: 2. This CDR3 spans 15 amino acids. CDR3 nucleotide sequence: TGTGCCAGCAGTGAAGGACAGGGGTACAATCAGCCCCAGCATTTT. It encodes CASSEGQGYNQPQHF.